The clone carrying this T cell receptor (beta chain) turned up a few times. The data stem from a study of T-cell reconstitution after alpha-beta-depleted transplantation in children. The germline V and J ends were trimmed by 0 bases and 1 base, with 10 bases remaining between them. Germline values: CDR1 LGHNA, CDR2 YSLEER. The CDR3 runs 16 residues. TCRbeta library construction was performed incorporating unique molecular identifiers. TCRdb re-called the PCR reads through MiXCR, storing one row per CDR3 protein. The sample shows around 450,000 distinct CDR3 sequences, roughly a tenth of them seen only once.

This sample comprised PBMCs, obtained before TCRalphabeta/CD19-depleted stem cell transplant. The V and J genes are TRBV4-3 and TRBJ2-1; perhaps TRBD2 as D (5 bases). The clonotype comes from a child aged 2-15 years with inherited bone marrow failure, due to receive a stem cell transplant. The CDR3 coding sequence is TGCGCCAGCAGCCAAGATCGCCGACTATCCTACAATGAGCAGTTCTTC. This codes for CASSQDRRLSYNEQFF.